The present entry profiles one T cell receptor (beta chain) with its context. Antigen unknown. Researchers took RNA transcripts and amplified the TCR beta CDR3 regions from them. The HTBI primer set drove a first-round RT-PCR of the TCR CDR3. TCRdb fed the multiplex PCR reads into MiXCR, producing one record per CDR3 protein. There are about 610,000 distinct CDR3 sequences in the sample; around 15% occur only once, and about 4% lies in the top ten. For ophthalmopathy patients, the Clinical Activity Score was at least 3 and the NOSPECS grade at least 4; duration was under 3 months. PBMCs came from 9 to 10 ml fresh peripheral blood. This sample was taken from a study of T cells in Graves' hyperthyroidism and ophthalmopathy. Study as a whole: Blood from the periphery was taken at initial diagnosis, before any treatment. Notes on the study in general: Ophthalmopathy was model-predicted a median roughly six months pre-onset.

The sequencing sample was made of blood. This sequence was found in a woman in her thirties or forties with Graves' ophthalmopathy.

CDR3 coding DNA: TGCAGTGCGCACCAGGTACCCTACGAGCAGTACTTC. This translates into CSAHQVPYEQYF. The rearrangement joins TRBV20-1 to TRBJ2-7; D not resolved. This CDR3 spans 12 amino acids. Germline V gives CDR1 DFQATT, CDR2 SNEGSKA (reference sequence). The germline V and J ends were trimmed by 6 bases and 2 bases, with 11 bases remaining between them.